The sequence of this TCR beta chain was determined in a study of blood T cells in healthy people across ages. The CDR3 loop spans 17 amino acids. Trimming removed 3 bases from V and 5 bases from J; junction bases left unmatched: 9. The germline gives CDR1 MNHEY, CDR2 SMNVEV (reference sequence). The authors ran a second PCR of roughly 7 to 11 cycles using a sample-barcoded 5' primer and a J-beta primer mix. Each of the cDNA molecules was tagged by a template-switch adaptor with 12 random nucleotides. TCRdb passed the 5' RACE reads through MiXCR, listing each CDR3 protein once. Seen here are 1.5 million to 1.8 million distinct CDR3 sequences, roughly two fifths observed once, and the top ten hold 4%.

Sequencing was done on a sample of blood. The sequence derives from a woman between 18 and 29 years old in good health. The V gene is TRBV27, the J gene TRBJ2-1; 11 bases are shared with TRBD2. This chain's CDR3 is CASSFTTSSGGHNEQFF. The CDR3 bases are TGTGCCAGCAGTTTCACCACCTCTAGCGGGGGGCACAATGAGCAGTTCTTC.